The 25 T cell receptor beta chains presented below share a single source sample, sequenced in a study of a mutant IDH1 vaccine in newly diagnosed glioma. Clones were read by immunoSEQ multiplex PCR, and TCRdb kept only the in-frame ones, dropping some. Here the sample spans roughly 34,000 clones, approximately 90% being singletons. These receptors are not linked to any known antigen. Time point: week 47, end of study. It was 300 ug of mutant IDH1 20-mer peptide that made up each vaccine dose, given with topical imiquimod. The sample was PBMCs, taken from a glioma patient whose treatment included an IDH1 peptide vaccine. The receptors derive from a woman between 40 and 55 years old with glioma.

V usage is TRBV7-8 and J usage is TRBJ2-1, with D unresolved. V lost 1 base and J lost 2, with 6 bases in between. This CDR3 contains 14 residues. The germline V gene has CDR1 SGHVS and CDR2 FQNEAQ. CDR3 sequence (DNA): TGTGCCAGCAGCTTAGAACTTACCTACAATGAGCAGTTCTTC. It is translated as CASSLELTYNEQFF.

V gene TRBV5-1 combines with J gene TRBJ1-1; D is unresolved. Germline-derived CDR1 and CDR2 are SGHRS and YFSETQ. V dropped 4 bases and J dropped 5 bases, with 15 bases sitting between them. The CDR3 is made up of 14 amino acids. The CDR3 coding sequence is TGCGCCAGCAGCCGCTCGGCCGCGTCGACTGAAGCTTTCTTT. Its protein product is CASSRSAASTEAFF.

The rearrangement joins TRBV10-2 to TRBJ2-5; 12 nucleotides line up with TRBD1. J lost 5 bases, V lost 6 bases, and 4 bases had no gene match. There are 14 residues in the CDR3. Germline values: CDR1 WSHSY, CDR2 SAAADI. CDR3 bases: TGCGCCAGCAGGGGACAGGGGGCGCGGGAGACCCAGTACTTC. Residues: CASRGQGARETQYF.

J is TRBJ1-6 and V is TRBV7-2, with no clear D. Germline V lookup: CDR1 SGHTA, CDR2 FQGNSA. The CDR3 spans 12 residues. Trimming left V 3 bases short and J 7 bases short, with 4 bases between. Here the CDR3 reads CASSLRNSPLHF. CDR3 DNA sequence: TGTGCCAGCAGCTTGAGAAATTCACCCCTCCACTTT. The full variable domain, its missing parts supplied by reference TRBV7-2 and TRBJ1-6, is GAGVSQSPSNKVTEKGKDVELRCDPISGHTALYWYRQSLGQGLEFLIYFQGNSAPDKSGLPSDRFSAERTGGSVSTLTIQRTQQEDSAVYLCASSLRNSPLHFGNGTRLTVT.

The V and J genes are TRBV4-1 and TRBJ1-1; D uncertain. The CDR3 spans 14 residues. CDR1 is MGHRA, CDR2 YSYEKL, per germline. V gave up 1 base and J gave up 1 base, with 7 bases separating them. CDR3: CASSQGLGNTEAFF. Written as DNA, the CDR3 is TGCGCCAGCAGCCAAGGTTTAGGGAACACTGAAGCTTTCTTT.

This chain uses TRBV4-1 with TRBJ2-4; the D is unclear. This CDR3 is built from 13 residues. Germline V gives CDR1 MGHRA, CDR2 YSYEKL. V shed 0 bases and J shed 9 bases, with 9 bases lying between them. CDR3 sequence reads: CASSQEGPSIQYF. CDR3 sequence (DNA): TGCGCCAGCAGCCAAGAAGGTCCTAGCATTCAGTACTTC.

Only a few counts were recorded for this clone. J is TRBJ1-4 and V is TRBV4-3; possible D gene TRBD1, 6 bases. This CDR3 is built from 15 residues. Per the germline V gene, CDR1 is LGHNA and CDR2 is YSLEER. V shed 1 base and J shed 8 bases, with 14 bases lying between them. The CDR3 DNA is TGCGCCAGCAGCCAAGTGCAGGGGTTAAACGAAAAACTGTTTTTT. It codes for CASSQVQGLNEKLFF.

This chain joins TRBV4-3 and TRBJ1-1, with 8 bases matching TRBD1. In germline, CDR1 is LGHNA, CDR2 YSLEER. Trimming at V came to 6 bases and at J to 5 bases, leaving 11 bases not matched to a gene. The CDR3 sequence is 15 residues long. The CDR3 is CASRSIWTGRTEAFF. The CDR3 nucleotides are TGCGCCAGCAGATCAATCTGGACAGGGAGAACTGAAGCTTTCTTT.

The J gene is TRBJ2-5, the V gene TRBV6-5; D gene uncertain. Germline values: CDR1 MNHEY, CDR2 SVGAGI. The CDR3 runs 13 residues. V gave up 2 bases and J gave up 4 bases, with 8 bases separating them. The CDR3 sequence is CASSYRGPETQYF. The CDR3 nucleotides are TGTGCCAGCAGTTACAGAGGCCCAGAGACCCAGTACTTC.

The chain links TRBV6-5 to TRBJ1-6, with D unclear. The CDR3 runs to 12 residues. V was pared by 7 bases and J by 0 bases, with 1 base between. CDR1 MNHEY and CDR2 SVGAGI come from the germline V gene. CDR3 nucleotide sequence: TGTGCCAGCACCTCCTATAATTCACCCCTCCACTTT. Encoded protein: CASTSYNSPLHF.

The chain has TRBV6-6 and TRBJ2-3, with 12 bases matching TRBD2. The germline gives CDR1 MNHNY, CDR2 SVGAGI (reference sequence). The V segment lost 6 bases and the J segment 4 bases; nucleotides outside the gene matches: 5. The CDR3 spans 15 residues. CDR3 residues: CASRRTSGNSDTQYF. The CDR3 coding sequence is TGTGCCAGCAGGAGGACTAGCGGGAACTCAGATACGCAGTATTTT.

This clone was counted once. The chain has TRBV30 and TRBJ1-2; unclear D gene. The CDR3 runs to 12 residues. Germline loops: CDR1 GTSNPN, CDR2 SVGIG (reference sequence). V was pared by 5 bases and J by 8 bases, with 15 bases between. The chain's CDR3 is CAWAEEERGYTF. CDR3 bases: TGTGCCTGGGCCGAGGAGGAGCGGGGCTACACCTTC.

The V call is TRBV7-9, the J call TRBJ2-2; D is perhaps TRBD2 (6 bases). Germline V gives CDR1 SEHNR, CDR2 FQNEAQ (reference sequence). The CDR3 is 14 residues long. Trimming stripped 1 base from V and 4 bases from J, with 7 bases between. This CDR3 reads CASSLGAGTGELFF. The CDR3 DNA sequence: TGTGCCAGCAGCTTAGGAGCGGGCACCGGGGAGCTGTTTTTT.

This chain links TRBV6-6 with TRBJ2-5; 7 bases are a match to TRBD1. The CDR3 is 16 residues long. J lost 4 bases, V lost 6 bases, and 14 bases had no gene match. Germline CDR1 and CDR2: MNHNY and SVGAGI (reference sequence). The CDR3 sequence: CASSSGKGAGRETQYF. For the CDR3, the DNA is TGTGCCAGCAGCTCAGGGAAGGGGGCCGGTAGAGAGACCCAGTACTTC.

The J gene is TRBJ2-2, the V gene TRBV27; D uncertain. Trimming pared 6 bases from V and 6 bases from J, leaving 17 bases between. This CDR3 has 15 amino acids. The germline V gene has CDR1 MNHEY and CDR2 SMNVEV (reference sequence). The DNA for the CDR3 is TGTGCCAGCAGGGTGGTTGGGGAAAACGCCGGGGAGCTGTTTTTT. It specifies CASRVVGENAGELFF.

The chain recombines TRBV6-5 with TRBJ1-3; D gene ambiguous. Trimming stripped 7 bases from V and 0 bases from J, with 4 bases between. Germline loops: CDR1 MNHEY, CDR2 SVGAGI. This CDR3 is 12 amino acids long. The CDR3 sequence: CASTSSGNTIYF. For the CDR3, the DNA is TGTGCCAGCACCTCCTCTGGAAACACCATATATTTT.

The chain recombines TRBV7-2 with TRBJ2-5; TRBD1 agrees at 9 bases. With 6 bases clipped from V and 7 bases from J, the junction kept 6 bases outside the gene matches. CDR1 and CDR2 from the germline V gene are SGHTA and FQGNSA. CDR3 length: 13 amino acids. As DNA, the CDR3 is TGTGCCAGCAGTGGACAGGGGAGAGTGACCCAGTACTTC. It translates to CASSGQGRVTQYF.

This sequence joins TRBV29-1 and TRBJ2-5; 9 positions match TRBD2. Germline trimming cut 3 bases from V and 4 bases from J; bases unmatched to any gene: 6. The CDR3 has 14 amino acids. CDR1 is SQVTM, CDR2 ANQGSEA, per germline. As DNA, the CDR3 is TGCAGCGTTGACGTGGCTAGCGGGGCAGAGACCCAGTACTTC. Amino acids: CSVDVASGAETQYF.

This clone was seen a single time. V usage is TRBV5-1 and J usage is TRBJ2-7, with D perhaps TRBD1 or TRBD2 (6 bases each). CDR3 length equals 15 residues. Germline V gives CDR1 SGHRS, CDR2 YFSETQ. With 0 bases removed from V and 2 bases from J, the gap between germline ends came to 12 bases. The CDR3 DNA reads TGCGCCAGCAGCTTGGCTCCGGGGGCGACCTACGAGCAGTACTTC. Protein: CASSLAPGATYEQYF.

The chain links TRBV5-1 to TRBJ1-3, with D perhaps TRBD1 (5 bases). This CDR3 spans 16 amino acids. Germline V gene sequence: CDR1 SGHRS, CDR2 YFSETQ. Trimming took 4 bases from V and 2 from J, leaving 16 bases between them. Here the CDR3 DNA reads TGCGCCAGCAGCCCGGGAGGGGCAACCGCTGGAAACACCATATATTTT. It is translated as CASSPGGATAGNTIYF.

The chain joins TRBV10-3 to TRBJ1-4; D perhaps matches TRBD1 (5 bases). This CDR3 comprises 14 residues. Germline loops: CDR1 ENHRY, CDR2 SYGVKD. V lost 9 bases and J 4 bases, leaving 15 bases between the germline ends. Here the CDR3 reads CAISAGGYNEKLFF. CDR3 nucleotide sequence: TGTGCCATTTCCGCCGGGGGGTATAATGAAAAACTGTTTTTT.

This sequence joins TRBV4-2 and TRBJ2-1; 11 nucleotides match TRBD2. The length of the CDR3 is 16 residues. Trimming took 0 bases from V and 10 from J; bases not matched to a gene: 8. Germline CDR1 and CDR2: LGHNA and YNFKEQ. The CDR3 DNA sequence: TGTGCCAGCAGCCAAGACTTGATAGCGGGAGGGCGGGAGCAGTTCTTC. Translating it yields CASSQDLIAGGREQFF.

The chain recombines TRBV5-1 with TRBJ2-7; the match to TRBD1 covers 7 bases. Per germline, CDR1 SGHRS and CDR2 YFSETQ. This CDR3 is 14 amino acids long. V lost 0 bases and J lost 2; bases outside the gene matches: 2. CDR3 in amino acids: CASSLEGTAYEQYF. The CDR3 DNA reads TGCGCCAGCAGCTTGGAGGGGACAGCCTACGAGCAGTACTTC. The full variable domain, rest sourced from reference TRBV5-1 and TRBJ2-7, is KAGVTQTPRYLIKTRGQQVTLSCSPISGHRSVSWYQQTPGQGLQFLFEYFSETQRNKGNFPGRFSGRQFSNSRSEMNVSTLELGDSALYLCASSLEGTAYEQYFGPGTRLTVT.

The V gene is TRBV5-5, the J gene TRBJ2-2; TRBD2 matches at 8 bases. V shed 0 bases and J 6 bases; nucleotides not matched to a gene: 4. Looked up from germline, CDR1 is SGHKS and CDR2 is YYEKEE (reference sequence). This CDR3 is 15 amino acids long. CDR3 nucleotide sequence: TGTGCCAGCAGCTTGGGGACCGGGAGGGCCGGGGAGCTGTTTTTT. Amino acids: CASSLGTGRAGELFF.

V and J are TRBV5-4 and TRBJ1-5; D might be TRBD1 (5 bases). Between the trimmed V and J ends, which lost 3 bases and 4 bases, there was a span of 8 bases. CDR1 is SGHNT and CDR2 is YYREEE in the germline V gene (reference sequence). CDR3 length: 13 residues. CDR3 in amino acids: CASSYDSNQPQHF. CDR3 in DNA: TGTGCCAGCAGCTATGACAGTAATCAGCCCCAGCATTTT.